This entry is about one TCR beta chain. The antigen is undetermined. PCR used 60 Vbeta primers and 13 Jbeta primers. Profiling relied on immunoSEQ multiplex PCR, and the TCRdb table lists in-frame clones only, not all of them. The repertoire holds roughly 140,000 clones, with roughly 79% as singletons. These data come from a study of cytomegalovirus exposure and HLA in healthy donors. General observations from the study: Per a later analysis, HLA-associated TCR beta chains showed more clonal expansion than other, equally common TCR beta chains. It was in a later analysis that TCR association rates were seen to vary by HLA locus, highest for DRB1 and lowest for HLA-C. Cytomegalovirus-associated TCR beta chains were listed, numbering 150 to 200. Previously analyzed data showed that most TCR beta V segments were productive at a frequency of about 90% or about 30%.

The CDR3 sequence is 15 residues long. Germline CDR1 and CDR2: MDHEN and SYDVKM. V was clipped by 3 bases and J by 4 bases, with 13 bases between them. The chain combines TRBV28 with TRBJ1-3; D gene ambiguous. This clonotype was obtained from a woman aged 40 to 55 in good health and CMV-seropositive. Sequencing used PBMCs. In DNA, the CDR3 is TGTGCCAGCAGTTTTGTGGGCTTACTGGGAAACACCATATATTTT. The encoded protein is CASSFVGLLGNTIYF. Supplemented by reference TRBV28 and TRBJ1-3, the full variable domain reads DVKVTQSSRYLVKRTGEKVFLECVQDMDHENMFWYRQDPGLGLRLIYFSYDVKMKEKGDIPEGYSVSREKKERFSLILESASTNQTSMYLCASSFVGLLGNTIYFGEGSWLTVV.